Below, 27 T cell receptor beta chains from the same sample are listed, as sequenced in a study of T cell responses to AZD1222 COVID-19 vaccine. Produced via immunoSEQ multiplex PCR; TCRdb's table is partial and in-frame only. The sample records 150,000 or so clones, around 88% being singletons. Here the sequenced sample was peripheral blood, taken on day 0 of AZD1222 vaccination. These receptors originate from an adult in good health.

This chain's CDR3 is CSVEDGAGIYNEQFF. CDR3 nucleotides: TGCAGCGTTGAAGACGGAGCGGGGATTTACAATGAGCAGTTCTTC. The chain couples TRBV29-1 to TRBJ2-1; TRBD2 matches at 7 bases. The CDR3 is made up of 15 amino acids. Germline trimming cut 0 bases from V and 4 bases from J; bases unmatched to any gene: 6. Per the germline V gene, CDR1 is SQVTM and CDR2 is ANQGSEA.

The chain links TRBV2 to TRBJ2-3; no firm D call. Per the germline V gene, CDR1 is SNHLY and CDR2 is FYNNEI. V lost 3 bases, J lost 0 bases, and 7 bases lay in between. The CDR3 extends over 14 amino acids. CDR3 amino acids: CASSDSSSTDTQYF. In DNA, the CDR3 is TGTGCCAGCAGTGACTCATCTAGCACAGATACGCAGTATTTT.

The rearrangement joins TRBV11-2 to TRBJ2-4; 9 nucleotides agree with TRBD1. Germline V gene data show CDR1 as SGHAT and CDR2 as FQNNGV. The CDR3 spans 16 residues. Trimming removed 1 base from V and 0 bases from J; junction bases left unmatched: 1. The DNA for the CDR3 is TGTGCCAGCAGCTTAGGGACAGGGGTAGCCAAAAACATTCAGTACTTC. It is translated as CASSLGTGVAKNIQYF.

The V gene is TRBV6-1, the J gene TRBJ2-7; 7 nucleotides match TRBD1. The CDR3 runs to 16 residues. The germline gives CDR1 MNHNS, CDR2 SASEGT. V gave up 4 bases and J gave up 4 bases; unmatched junction bases: 13. Here the CDR3 DNA reads TGTGCCAGCAGTGCGGTTAGACAGACAGGGAAATACGAGCAGTACTTC. Amino acids: CASSAVRQTGKYEQYF.

The genes are TRBV7-9 and TRBJ2-7, with 7 bases fitting TRBD1. The length of the CDR3 is 14 residues. The germline V gene encodes CDR1 SEHNR and CDR2 FQNEAQ (reference sequence). V shed 1 base, J shed 5 bases, and the junction held 5 bases outside the gene matches. CDR3 in DNA: TGTGCCAGCAGCTTAGGACAGGGTTTCGACGAGCAGTACTTC. Protein sequence: CASSLGQGFDEQYF.

J is TRBJ2-2 and V is TRBV14; 8 positions agree with TRBD1. With 0 bases clipped from V and 4 bases from J, the junction kept 7 bases outside the gene matches. Germline V gives CDR1 SGHDN, CDR2 FVKESK. The CDR3 contains 17 residues. The CDR3 region has the DNA TGTGCCAGCAGCCAAGATTACAGGGGGAGGTTCACCGGGGAGCTGTTTTTT. Residues: CASSQDYRGRFTGELFF.

The sample holds a few counts of this clone. CDR3 loop: CASSSSRLRTEAFF. The CDR3 nucleotides read TGTGCCAGCAGCAGCTCACGCCTTAGAACTGAAGCTTTCTTT. The chain combines TRBV11-1 with TRBJ1-1, with no clear D. The CDR3 extends over 14 amino acids. Germline V gene sequence: CDR1 SGHAT, CDR2 FQDESV (reference sequence). Trimming shortened V by 5 bases and J by 5 bases, and 15 bases separated the two germline ends.

V is TRBV9 and J is TRBJ2-3, with a possible D match to TRBD1 (6 bases). Deletions cut 3 bases from V and 3 bases from J, with 14 bases between. This CDR3 spans 15 amino acids. Germline V gives CDR1 SGDLS, CDR2 YYNGEE. CDR3 sequence: CASSGATGWTDTQYF. In DNA, the CDR3 is TGTGCCAGCAGCGGAGCGACAGGCTGGACAGATACGCAGTATTTT.

This chain uses TRBV2 with TRBJ2-3; 9 nucleotides match TRBD1. Losses at the gene ends were 6 bases for V and 3 bases for J; bases not matched to a gene: 7. Germline CDR1 is SNHLY and CDR2 is FYNNEI. This CDR3 is 15 amino acids long. Written as DNA, the CDR3 is TGTGCCAGCAGGACTACAGGGGGCGGGACAGATACGCAGTATTTT. Its translation: CASRTTGGGTDTQYF.

The chain recombines TRBV7-9 with TRBJ2-3; D is unclear. V was shortened by 2 bases and J by 7 bases, with 10 bases between the two germline ends. The CDR3 covers 13 residues. CDR1 and CDR2 (germline): SEHNR, FQNEAQ (reference sequence). The CDR3 nucleotides are TGTGCCAGCAGCTTAATGGGTGCACATACGCAGTATTTT. Translating it yields CASSLMGAHTQYF.

The chain recombines TRBV9 with TRBJ2-1, with 9 bases identical to TRBD2. Germline CDR1 SGDLS, CDR2 YYNGEE. The V and J ends lost 5 bases and 8 bases, in that order; junction bases with no gene match: 8. CDR3 length: 14 amino acids. The CDR3 sequence is CASSGSGRLDEQFF. The CDR3 bases are TGTGCCAGCAGTGGGAGCGGGAGGTTAGATGAGCAGTTCTTC.

CDR3 in amino acids: CATRGQTFNEQFF. CDR3 DNA: TGTGCCACCAGGGGACAGACCTTCAATGAGCAGTTCTTC. The genes are TRBV24-1 and TRBJ2-1, with 7 bases aligning to TRBD1. There are 13 residues in the CDR3. The germline gives CDR1 KGHDR, CDR2 SFDVKD. The junction had 5 bases not matched to a gene; V was cut back by 7 bases and J by 6 bases.

This chain links TRBV9 with TRBJ1-2, with D possibly TRBD1 on 5 matching bases. V was pared by 2 bases and J by 8 bases, with 13 bases between. The germline V gene has CDR1 SGDLS and CDR2 YYNGEE. The CDR3 is 13 amino acids. In DNA form, the CDR3 reads TGTGCCAGCAGCGTCCAGGGAACCGGCGGCTACACCTTC. Its translation is CASSVQGTGGYTF. The whole variable domain, remainder taken from reference TRBV9 and TRBJ1-2, is DSGVTQTPKHLITATGQRVTLRCSPRSGDLSVYWYQQSLDQGLQFLIQYYNGEERAKGNILERFSAQQFPDLHSELNLSSLELGDSALYFCASSVQGTGGYTFGSGTRLTVV.

The chain has TRBV20-1 and TRBJ2-3; D gene unclear. The CDR3 has 13 amino acids. Per the germline V gene, CDR1 is DFQATT and CDR2 is SNEGSKA (reference sequence). V lost 3 bases, J lost 3 bases, and 10 bases lay in between. Here the CDR3 reads CSASFPGTDTQYF. The CDR3 DNA reads TGCAGTGCTAGTTTCCCGGGTACAGATACGCAGTATTTT.

The chain couples TRBV10-3 to TRBJ2-3; 9 nucleotides match TRBD2. This CDR3 has 14 amino acids. V shed 5 bases and J 1 base; nucleotides not matched to a gene: 1. CDR1 is ENHRY and CDR2 is SYGVKD in the germline V gene. The CDR3 spells CAISRLAGTDTQYF. As DNA, the CDR3 is TGTGCCATCAGTCGACTAGCGGGCACAGATACGCAGTATTTT.

The chain joins TRBV6-4 to TRBJ2-7, with D tentatively TRBD1 or TRBD2 (6 bases each). CDR1 and CDR2 (germline): MRHNA, SNTAGT. The length of the CDR3 is 18 residues. The V end lost 2 bases, the J end lost 5 bases, and 25 bases lay between the germline ends. CDR3: CASSDQVFLRRGFHEQYF. The CDR3 nucleotides are TGTGCCAGCAGTGACCAGGTTTTTTTAAGGAGGGGGTTCCACGAGCAGTACTTC.

Comments on this clone: The germline gene is not matched at one end of the junction; a read error may be the cause. The same CDR3 arises from other DNA sequences in this sample as well. The V and J genes are TRBV27 and TRBJ1-1; unclear D gene. CDR1 is MNHEY and CDR2 is SMNVEV in the germline V gene (reference sequence). The CDR3 consists of 12 residues. The CDR3 sequence: CASRSKNTEAFF. The DNA for the CDR3 is TGTGCCAGCAGATCCAAGAACACTGAAGCTTTTTTT.

J is TRBJ1-5 and V is TRBV30; unclear D gene. V shed 3 bases and J shed 4 bases, with 10 bases lying between them. The CDR3 totals 13 residues. Germline V CDR1 and CDR2: GTSNPN, SVGIG (reference sequence). The CDR3 region is CAWSPEGNQPQHF. CDR3 in DNA: TGTGCCTGGAGCCCGGAGGGTAATCAGCCCCAGCATTTT.

V usage is TRBV7-2 and J usage is TRBJ2-7; a possible D gene is TRBD2 (6 bases). V was shortened by 0 bases and J by 5 bases, with 11 bases between the two germline ends. Per the germline V gene, CDR1 is SGHTA and CDR2 is FQGNSA. The CDR3 runs 14 residues. CDR3 region: CASSLAGAGHEQYF. The CDR3 nucleotides read TGTGCCAGCAGCTTAGCGGGAGCGGGCCACGAGCAGTACTTC.

The chain has TRBV19 and TRBJ1-5; D not resolved. CDR1 and CDR2 (germline): LNHDA, SQIVND (reference sequence). Trimming pared 3 bases from V and 7 bases from J, leaving 7 bases between. The CDR3 loop spans 12 amino acids. The CDR3 region is CASSMGLQPQHF. The CDR3 DNA reads as TGTGCCAGTAGTATGGGGTTACAGCCCCAGCATTTT.

This chain uses TRBV7-3 with TRBJ1-1; no reliable D call. Looked up from germline, CDR1 is SGHTA and CDR2 is FQGTGA. The CDR3 is 13 amino acids. The ends were cut back, 3 bases at V and 3 bases at J, with 8 bases in the middle. This CDR3 is CASSFSPDTEAFF. CDR3 nucleotide sequence: TGTGCCAGCAGCTTCAGTCCGGACACTGAAGCTTTCTTT.

The rearrangement joins TRBV27 to TRBJ1-5; TRBD1 agrees at 8 bases. The CDR3 is 15 residues long. Germline V gene lookup returns CDR1 MNHEY and CDR2 SMNVEV (reference sequence). The V and J ends lost 4 bases and 0 bases, in that order; junction bases with no gene match: 2. CDR3 in DNA: TGTGCCAGCAGTTCGACAGGGGTTAGCAATCAGCCCCAGCATTTT. Amino acids: CASSSTGVSNQPQHF.

This rearrangement joins TRBV6-5 to TRBJ1-1; 8 positions agree with TRBD1. The CDR3 runs to 15 residues. Germline lookup yields CDR1 MNHEY and CDR2 SVGAGI. Losses at the gene ends were 2 bases for V and 5 bases for J; bases not matched to a gene: 7. The DNA of the CDR3 is TGTGCCAGCAGTTACACTACAGGGGGGGGGACTGAAGCTTTCTTT. Its protein product is CASSYTTGGGTEAFF.

J is TRBJ1-4 and V is TRBV11-1, with TRBD1 as a possible D gene (5 bases). The CDR3 runs 14 residues. The V gene lost 5 bases and the J gene lost 16 bases, with 23 bases spanning the gap. The germline V gene encodes CDR1 SGHAT and CDR2 FQDESV (reference sequence). The CDR3 DNA follows: TGTGCCAGCAGCGTGACAGCAGTAAATGAAAAAAGGTTTTTT. It translates to CASSVTAVNEKRFF.

V and J are TRBV9 and TRBJ2-2; D is undetermined. Per germline, CDR1 SGDLS and CDR2 YYNGEE. The V end lost 0 bases, the J end lost 4 bases, and 7 bases lay between the germline ends. The CDR3 extends over 14 amino acids. CDR3 nucleotide sequence: TGTGCCAGCAGCGTAGAAGCAACCACCGGGGAGCTGTTTTTT. Amino acid sequence: CASSVEATTGELFF.

V is TRBV14 and J is TRBJ2-1; TRBD2 matches at 12 bases. Germline V gives CDR1 SGHDN, CDR2 FVKESK. The CDR3 consists of 16 residues. Trimming removed 4 bases from V and 9 bases from J; junction bases left unmatched: 10. Here the CDR3 reads CASSRIASGRASEQFF. DNA of the CDR3: TGTGCCAGCAGCCGTATCGCTAGCGGGAGGGCCTCTGAGCAGTTCTTC.

V and J are TRBV12-5 and TRBJ2-2; 7 bases agree with TRBD1. J lost 4 bases, V lost 4 bases, and 9 bases had no gene match. The CDR3 extends over 16 amino acids. CDR1 and CDR2 from the germline V gene are LGHNT and FRNRAP. The CDR3 DNA follows: TGTGCTAGTGGTTCGAGAGTGGCAGGGGGCACCGGGGAGCTGTTTTTT. Amino acid sequence: CASGSRVAGGTGELFF. Combining the CDR3 with reference TRBV12-5 and TRBJ2-2 gives the whole variable domain DARVTQTPRHKVTEMGQEVTMRCQPILGHNTVFWYRQTMMQGLELLAYFRNRAPLDDSGMPKDRFSAEMPDATLATLKIQPSEPRDSAVYFCASGSRVAGGTGELFFGEGSRLTVL.